The 5 T cell receptor beta chains below all came from one sample that was sequenced in a study of human T cells and chemical hapten exposure. TCRdb independently ran MiXCR on the RACE reads; one entry per CDR3 protein. The table has roughly 380,000 distinct CDR3 sequences, roughly 4.8% seen once; the top ten hold under 2.5%. Time point meaning: patch test 1, 2 weeks after DPC sensitization. Treatment defined: therapeutic diphenylcyclopropenone sensitization with weekly scalp DPC. This specimen consisted of whole blood, obtained in connection with sensitization to the hapten diphenylcyclopropenone (DPC). The source of these receptors is a woman in her fifties or sixties with alopecia areata. Some clones in this sample may be carry-over from other donors' samples.

This clonotype appeared a few times. CDR3 nucleotide sequence: TGTGCCAGCAGCGTAGAGGGCGGAGGTAGCACAGATACGCAGTATTTT. Translation: CASSVEGGGSTDTQYF. This chain links TRBV9 with TRBJ2-3; D perhaps matches TRBD2 (5 bases). V was pared by 0 bases and J by 0 bases, with 11 bases between. CDR3 size: 16 residues. Germline CDR1 is SGDLS and CDR2 is YYNGEE.

This clonotype was seen at least ten times. The rearrangement joins TRBV28 to TRBJ2-3, with TRBD1 identical over 9 bases. Germline V CDR1 and CDR2: MDHEN, SYDVKM. CDR3 length: 15 residues. With V trimmed by 10 bases and J by 6 bases, 14 bases remained unmatched. CDR3 sequence reads: CATLAGQGIGDTQYF. The CDR3 region has the DNA TGTGCCACCCTTGCGGGACAGGGAATTGGGGATACGCAGTATTTT.

The sample holds many counts of this clonotype. This chain connects TRBV27 to TRBJ2-3; D remains ambiguous. Looked up from germline, CDR1 is MNHEY and CDR2 is SMNVEV (reference sequence). The CDR3 spans 15 residues. Deletions cut 4 bases from V and 3 bases from J, with 14 bases between. In DNA, the CDR3 is TGTGCCAGCAGTTCTCCCCCTCCCCGGACAGATACGCAGTATTTT. Translated: CASSSPPPRTDTQYF.

This chain uses TRBV7-7 with TRBJ2-1; D remains ambiguous. CDR1 is SSHAT and CDR2 is FNYEAQ in the germline V gene (reference sequence). Between the trimmed V and J ends, which lost 4 bases and 1 base, there was a span of 11 bases. This CDR3 comprises 15 residues. CDR3 nucleotides: TGTGCCAGCAGCTCGGGTAGTAGGTCCTACAATGAGCAGTTCTTC. It yields the protein CASSSGSRSYNEQFF.

The rearrangement joins TRBV28 to TRBJ1-2; 7 bases fit TRBD1. This CDR3 is 13 amino acids long. After removal of 8 bases from V and 3 bases from J, the junction contained 6 bases not matched to a gene. CDR1 MDHEN and CDR2 SYDVKM come from the germline V gene. The CDR3 nucleotides read TGTGCCAGCTCCCTGGGACAGCACTATGGCTACACCTTC. The encoded protein is CASSLGQHYGYTF.